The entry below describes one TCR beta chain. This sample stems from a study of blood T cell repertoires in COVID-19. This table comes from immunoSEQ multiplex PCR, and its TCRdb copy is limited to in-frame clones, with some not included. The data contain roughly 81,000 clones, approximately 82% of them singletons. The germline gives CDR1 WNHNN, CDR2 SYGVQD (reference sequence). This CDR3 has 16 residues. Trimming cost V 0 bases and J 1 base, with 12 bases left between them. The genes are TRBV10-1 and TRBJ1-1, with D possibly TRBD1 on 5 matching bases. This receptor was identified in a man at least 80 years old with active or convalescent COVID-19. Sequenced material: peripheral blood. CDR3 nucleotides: TGCGCCAGCAGTGAGTCGATCCAGGGTTCGAACACTGAAGCTTTCTTT. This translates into CASSESIQGSNTEAFF.